The rows below give T cell receptor beta chains drawn from one sample of a study of shared clonotypes between healthy human individuals. Clones were sequenced by immunoSEQ multiplex PCR, and TCRdb holds only the in-frame ones, with some missing. Of about 1 million clones detected, 65% to 80% appear once; the ten largest clones hold approximately 1.5%. The sequenced sample was memory CD4+ T cells sorted from blood. Receptors were obtained from a man between 18 and 35 years old in good health. Both conserved end residues are part of each CDR3. D genes are given only for firm matches. Clone size is not always given. Where it is, it says once, few, many or a class for expanded clones.

V: TRBV7-2; J: TRBJ2-5; size: many; D: NA; DNA: TGTGCCAGCGCCTCTAGGGTCCAAGAGACCCAGTACTTC; CDR3: CASASRVQETQYF
V: TRBV12-5; J: TRBJ2-2; size: NA; D: TRBD2; DNA: TGTGCTAGTGGGACCGGGACTAGCGGGCTCGGGGAGCTGTTTTTT; CDR3: CASGTGTSGLGELFF
V: TRBV5-1; J: TRBJ2-3; size: NA; D: TRBD1; DNA: TGCGCCAGCAGCTTGGGGGACAGGGTGTCCCCAGATACGCAGTATTTT; CDR3: CASSLGDRVSPDTQYF
V: TRBV12-5; J: TRBJ1-5; size: NA; D: NA; DNA: TGTGCTAGTGGCCAGGGTTCGAGGTCTAATCAGCCCCAGCATTTT; CDR3: CASGQGSRSNQPQHF
V: TRBV2; J: TRBJ2-5; size: NA; D: TRBD2; DNA: TGTGCCAGCTCCTCCGGTAGCGGGATAGAGACCCAGTACTTC; CDR3: CASSSGSGIETQYF
V: TRBV5-6; J: TRBJ1-3; size: NA; D: TRBD1; DNA: TGTGCCAGCAGCTTGTGGACAGGGAGTTCTGGAAACACCATATATTTT; CDR3: CASSLWTGSSGNTIYF
V: TRBV19; J: TRBJ1-2; size: NA; D: TRBD1; DNA: TGTGCCAGTAGATCCGGGACAGGGCAAGGCTACACCTTC; CDR3: CASRSGTGQGYTF
V: TRBV9; J: TRBJ2-7; size: NA; D: TRBD1; DNA: TGTGCCAGCAGCCTAGGACAGGCCTCCTACGAGCAGTACTTC; CDR3: CASSLGQASYEQYF
V: TRBV9; J: TRBJ2-7; size: NA; D: NA; DNA: TGTGCCAGCGGGGCGGACTCTAACGAGCAGTACTTC; CDR3: CASGADSNEQYF
V: TRBV15; J: TRBJ1-6; size: NA; D: NA; DNA: TGTGCCACCAGCTCCCTTGAGAGCAGGTCACCCCTCCACTTT; CDR3: CATSSLESRSPLHF
V: TRBV30; J: TRBJ2-7; size: NA; D: TRBD1; DNA: TGTGCCTGGAGGCCGGGACAGGGGATATACGAGCAGTACTTC; CDR3: CAWRPGQGIYEQYF
V: TRBV27; J: TRBJ2-6; size: NA; D: NA; DNA: TGTGCCAGCAGTTTTAACTCTGGGGCCAACGTCCTGACTTTC; CDR3: CASSFNSGANVLTF
V: TRBV5-4; J: TRBJ2-7; size: NA; D: NA; DNA: TGTGCCAGCAGCTTGGCTAGCCATACTTTAGAGCAGTACTTC; CDR3: CASSLASHTLEQYF
V: TRBV15; J: TRBJ1-2; size: NA; D: TRBD1; DNA: TGTGCCACCAGCAGAGGGACAGGGGACCACTATGGCTACACCTTC; CDR3: CATSRGTGDHYGYTF
V: TRBV28; J: TRBJ1-5; size: NA; D: NA; DNA: TGTGCCAGCAGTCGACCGTTGAGCAATCAGCCCCAGCATTTT; CDR3: CASSRPLSNQPQHF
V: TRBV28; J: TRBJ2-7; size: NA; D: TRBD1; DNA: TGTGCCAGCAGAAGGGACAGCGCGACCTACGAGCAGTACTTC; CDR3: CASRRDSATYEQYF
V: TRBV5-1; J: TRBJ2-7; size: NA; D: NA; DNA: TGCGCCAGCAGCGCCGGGACACCGGGAGGTCACGAGCAGTACTTC; CDR3: CASSAGTPGGHEQYF
V: TRBV4-2; J: TRBJ1-3; size: NA; D: TRBD1; DNA: TGTGCCAGCAGCCAAGGACAGGGAGGAACTGGAAACACCATATATTTT; CDR3: CASSQGQGGTGNTIYF
V: TRBV7-3; J: TRBJ2-3; size: NA; D: NA; DNA: TGTGCCAGCAGCTTAATCGCGGGGAGCACAGATACGCAGTATTTT; CDR3: CASSLIAGSTDTQYF
V: TRBV5-5; J: TRBJ2-7; size: NA; D: NA; DNA: TGTGCCAGCAGCGGGGTAGGGAATTGGTACGAGCAGTACTTC; CDR3: CASSGVGNWYEQYF
V: TRBV19; J: TRBJ1-2; size: NA; D: TRBD1; DNA: TGTGCCAGTAGTATGAGGGACAGCTTTTATGGCTACACCTTC; CDR3: CASSMRDSFYGYTF
V: TRBV6-4; J: TRBJ2-2; size: NA; D: TRBD2; DNA: TGTGCCAGCAGCCCCCCGGGACTAGTAACGGCCGGGGAGCTGTTTTTT; CDR3: CASSPPGLVTAGELFF
V: TRBV28; J: TRBJ2-7; size: NA; D: NA; DNA: TGTGCCAGCAAAGGACCGGGGGGCCTCTACGAGCAGTACTTC; CDR3: CASKGPGGLYEQYF
V: TRBV19; J: TRBJ1-5; size: once; D: NA; DNA: TGTGCCAGTAGTATGGTCTGGAATAGCAATCAGCCCCAGCATTTT; CDR3: CASSMVWNSNQPQHF
V: TRBV7-3; J: TRBJ1-1; size: NA; D: NA; DNA: TGTGCCAGCAGCTTATCACGGGGCCCTTCGTATGAAGCTTTCTTT; CDR3: CASSLSRGPSYEAFF
V: TRBV19; J: TRBJ2-2; size: many; D: TRBD1; DNA: TGTGCCAGTAGTTCGTGGGACAGCGACTCCCAGGACACCGGGGAGCTGTTTTTT; CDR3: CASSSWDSDSQDTGELFF
V: TRBV9; J: TRBJ2-7; size: NA; D: NA; DNA: TGTGCCAGCAGCGTAGGAGACAGGGGAGGGTACGAGCAGTACTTC; CDR3: CASSVGDRGGYEQYF
V: TRBV5-1; J: TRBJ1-6; size: NA; D: NA; DNA: TGCGCCAGCAGCTTCTCGGCAGGGGTTTCACCCCTCCACTTT; CDR3: CASSFSAGVSPLHF
V: TRBV28; J: TRBJ2-1; size: NA; D: NA; DNA: TGTGCCAGCAGCTTACCCACAGGGAGGCGAAATGAGCAGTTCTTC; CDR3: CASSLPTGRRNEQFF
V: TRBV6-6; J: TRBJ2-7; size: NA; D: NA; DNA: TGTGCCAGCAGACCACTTACAGCACAGGTAGCCGAGCAGTACTTC; CDR3: CASRPLTAQVAEQYF
V: TRBV28; J: TRBJ2-3; size: NA; D: NA; DNA: TGTGCCAGCAGTTTAAAGACCTACCTAGGTACGCAGTATTTT; CDR3: CASSLKTYLGTQYF
V: TRBV9; J: TRBJ2-7; size: once; D: NA; DNA: TGTGCCAGCAGCGTAGAGGCAGGAGCAACCTACGAGCAGTACTTC; CDR3: CASSVEAGATYEQYF
V: TRBV7-2; J: TRBJ2-5; size: NA; D: NA; DNA: TGTGCCAGCAGAGGGGCGGGGGAGACCCAGTACTTC; CDR3: CASRGAGETQYF
V: TRBV28; J: TRBJ2-2; size: NA; D: NA; DNA: TGTGCCAGCAGTTTGTCCAGGGGGGGCACCGGGGAGCTGTTTTTT; CDR3: CASSLSRGGTGELFF
V: TRBV5-1; J: TRBJ2-4; size: NA; D: TRBD2; DNA: TGCGCCAGCAGTAATGAAGGACTAGCGGGGAACTCAAACATTCAGTACTTC; CDR3: CASSNEGLAGNSNIQYF
V: TRBV7-3; J: TRBJ2-6; size: NA; D: TRBD1; DNA: TGTGCCAGCAGTGAGGGACAGGTGGGATCTGGGGCCAACGTCCTGACTTTC; CDR3: CASSEGQVGSGANVLTF
V: TRBV5-1; J: TRBJ2-7; size: many; D: TRBD1; DNA: TGCGCCAGCAGAGGGGGCCTACGGGACAACTCCTACGAGCAGTACTTC; CDR3: CASRGGLRDNSYEQYF
V: TRBV7-9; J: TRBJ2-7; size: NA; D: NA; DNA: TGTGCCGGCAGCCCGGCAGACCCCTACGAGCAGTACTTC; CDR3: CAGSPADPYEQYF
V: TRBV6-5; J: TRBJ2-3; size: NA; D: TRBD2; DNA: TGTGCCAGCAGAATTCATAGCGGGGGCACAGATACGCAGTATTTT; CDR3: CASRIHSGGTDTQYF
V: TRBV28; J: TRBJ1-2; size: NA; D: NA; DNA: TGTGCCTTACGGAATAACTATGGCTACACCTTC; CDR3: CALRNNYGYTF
V: TRBV11-3; J: TRBJ2-7; size: NA; D: NA; DNA: TGTGCCAGCAGCCCGGACCAGGGATACGAGCAGTACTTC; CDR3: CASSPDQGYEQYF
V: TRBV6-6; J: TRBJ1-4; size: few; D: NA; DNA: TGTGCCAGCAGCCACCCGGCGGGGGCAGGTGAAAAACTGTTTTTT; CDR3: CASSHPAGAGEKLFF
V: TRBV6-1; J: TRBJ1-2; size: NA; D: NA; DNA: TGTGCCAGCAGCGAAGTCAGGAGGGGGAGAGGTAACTATGGCTACACCTTC; CDR3: CASSEVRRGRGNYGYTF
V: TRBV20-1; J: TRBJ2-3; size: NA; D: NA; DNA: TGCAGCACCCGGGGGGATACGCAGTATTTT; CDR3: CSTRGDTQYF
V: TRBV9; J: TRBJ1-5; size: NA; D: TRBD1; DNA: TGTGCCAGCAGCGCGGGCCCAGGGGGGCGTGACCAGCCCCAGCATTTT; CDR3: CASSAGPGGRDQPQHF
V: TRBV12-5; J: TRBJ1-2; size: NA; D: NA; DNA: TGTGCTAGTGACTCACAGGGAACCCATGGCTACACCTTC; CDR3: CASDSQGTHGYTF
V: TRBV5-1; J: TRBJ2-2; size: NA; D: NA; DNA: TGCGCCAGCAAATTAGACCCAGCGCCCGGGGAGCTGTTTTTT; CDR3: CASKLDPAPGELFF
V: TRBV11-3; J: TRBJ2-5; size: NA; D: TRBD2; DNA: TGTGCCAGCTCGGGACTAGCGGAACAAGAGACCCAGTACTTC; CDR3: CASSGLAEQETQYF
V: TRBV5-8; J: TRBJ2-5; size: NA; D: NA; DNA: TGTGCCAGCAGCTTGGTGGGGGAACAAGAGACCCAGTACTTC; CDR3: CASSLVGEQETQYF
V: TRBV5-1; J: TRBJ2-5; size: NA; D: TRBD2; DNA: TGCGCCAGCAGCTCTAGCGGGAAAAAAGTATACCAAGAGACCCAGTACTTC; CDR3: CASSSSGKKVYQETQYF
V: TRBV21-1; J: TRBJ1-4; size: NA; D: NA; DNA: TGTGCCAGCAACCAGGGGGTAGGGGCAACTAATGAAAAACTGTTTTTT; CDR3: CASNQGVGATNEKLFF
V: TRBV7-8; J: TRBJ1-1; size: many; D: NA; DNA: TGTGCCAGCAGCCGAAAGACAGGGAACACTGAAGCTTTCTTT; CDR3: CASSRKTGNTEAFF
V: TRBV5-1; J: TRBJ2-3; size: NA; D: TRBD2; DNA: TGCGCCAGCTTGAGCGGGAGGAACACAGATACGCAGTATTTT; CDR3: CASLSGRNTDTQYF
V: TRBV13; J: TRBJ2-2; size: NA; D: NA; DNA: TGTGCCAGCAGCCGTAGAAACGGGGGCGGGGAGCTGTTTTTT; CDR3: CASSRRNGGGELFF
V: TRBV25-1; J: TRBJ2-7; size: NA; D: NA; DNA: TGTGCCAGCAGTGAATATAGGCAGAGCTCCAGGGAGCAGTACTTC; CDR3: CASSEYRQSSREQYF